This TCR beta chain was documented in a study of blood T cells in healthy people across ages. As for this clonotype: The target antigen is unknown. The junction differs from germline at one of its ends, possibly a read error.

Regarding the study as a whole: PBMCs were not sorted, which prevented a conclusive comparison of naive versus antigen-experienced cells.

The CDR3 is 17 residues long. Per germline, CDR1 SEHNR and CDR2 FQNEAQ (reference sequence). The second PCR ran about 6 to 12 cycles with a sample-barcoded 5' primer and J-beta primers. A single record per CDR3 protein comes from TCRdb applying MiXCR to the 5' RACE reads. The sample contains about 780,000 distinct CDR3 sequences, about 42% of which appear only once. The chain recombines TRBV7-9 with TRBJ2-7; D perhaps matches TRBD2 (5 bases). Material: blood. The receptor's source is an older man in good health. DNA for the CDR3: TGTGCCAGCAGCTTAGCTGTGAGGGCGCGGAGGTATCACGAGCAGTGCTTC. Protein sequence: CASSLAVRARRYHEQCF.